Sequencing of this T cell receptor (beta chain) was carried out in a study of human T cells and chemical hapten exposure (dated by TCRdb to about 2021). As for the study more broadly: For sensitization, 2% DPC in acetone was applied to a 2 cm by 2 cm area of upper inner arm skin. This study followed changes in the peripheral blood TCR repertoire in vivo during primary and secondary sensitization of alopecia patients to the hapten diphenylcyclopropenone (DPC). Patch tests used Finn chambers with 0.01% DPC on the upper back, scored after 6 days by International Contact Dermatitis Research Group standards. Blood samples were taken from patients before sensitization (week 0) and at 2, 6 and about 24 weeks after DPC sensitization. The libraries were sequenced as a pool, and the TCR yield per sample differed mostly because of small variations in library volumes within the pool. For TCR sequencing, blood came from twenty-nine alopecia patients at anywhere from one to four time points (pre-sensitization, 2, 6 and 24 weeks). Throughout the study period of around 24 weeks, patients also received therapeutic DPC doses to the scalp every week. Most of the patients in the cohort were female, and the cohort covered alopecia areata with under or over 50% scalp involvement, alopecia totalis and alopecia universalis. What the study reported, not specific to this receptor: Repeated subsampling changed both the strength of the expansion versus patch-test correlation and the threshold at which that correlation became significant. The number of PT1 expanded TCRs positively correlated with patch test score, significant at thresholds 8, 16 and 32 but not 4. DPC sensitization did not change how many TCRs were above 1 in 1000 frequency, and no evidence was found of alterations in global repertoire structure. Compared with pre-sensitization or healthy control sets, expanded TCRs formed significantly more large CDR3 similarity clusters, which is consistent with antigen-driven responses. Because all patients had alopecia, a presumed autoimmune disease, the immune response of the patients might differ from that of healthy individuals.

This clonotype was observed a handful of times. It has no known antigen specificity. No much larger clonotype is one base removed from it; base qualities were not supplied. To prepare the library, RACE was applied. Sequencing took place on a NextSeq 500. During library preparation, unique molecular identifiers were attached to individual cDNA molecules so that TCRs could be counted quantitatively and reproducibly. Both TCR alpha and TCR beta chains were sequenced from each blood RNA sample. The source study handled its data this way. The median number of TCRs per sample was over 95,000, ranging from 23,224 to 690,600. V, J and CDR3 annotation of the TCR reads was carried out using the Decombinator software suite. Every sample was subsampled to the same number of TCRs (28,000) for the PS versus PT1 abundance plots. TCRs were defined as expanded if absent before sensitization and observed at least eight times at the 2-week time point. TCRdb ran its own pipeline on the public reads, namely fastp trimming at Q25 and MiXCR clone calling, and kept in-frame beta chains. Each CDR3 protein gets just one entry, which takes the most common genes and DNA from the rows behind it. These V and J calls derive from TCRdb rather than the authors' analysis. The sample data list approximately 70,000 distinct CDR3 sequences, and around 9.8% of these were observed just once. Of the sample, approximately 3% falls within the top ten clones.

Trimmed from V: 4 bases; trimmed from J: 0 bases; junction bases lacking a gene match: 5. According to the germline V gene (reference sequence), CDR1 reads LGHDT and CDR2 reads YNNKEL. The CDR3 runs 16 residues from the cysteine to the phenylalanine. Here the CDR3 DNA is all that survives: 48 bases in frame from base 1. Sample time point, as interpreted from the label and publication: patch test 1, 2 weeks after DPC sensitization. The treatment or condition label of this sample denotes: therapeutic diphenylcyclopropenone sensitization with weekly scalp DPC. Blood at each patch-test visit was drawn before the patch test was applied. Patients were eligible if aged 18 to 70, diagnosed with alopecia and judged suitable for DPC therapy, and pregnant patients were excluded. Total RNA was extracted from unfractionated whole blood collected in Tempus Blood RNA tubes.

The rearrangement joined TRBV3-1 to TRBJ2-2, with 7 bases aligning to TRBD1. This sequence was found in a woman aged 35 to 49 with alopecia areata. Some clones in this sample may be carry-over from other donors' samples. Sample: whole blood, taken in connection with sensitization to the hapten diphenylcyclopropenone (DPC). The bases read TGTGCCAGCAGCCGGATGACAGGGACGAACACCGGGGAGCTGTTTTTT. This encodes CASSRMTGTNTGELFF. Extended through the reference TRBV3-1 and TRBJ2-2 proteins, this CDR3 yields the full variable domain: DTAVSQTPKYLVTQMGNDKSIKCEQNLGHDTMYWYKQDSKKFLKIMFSYNNKELIINETVPNRFSPKSPDKAHLNLHINSLELGDSAVYFCASSRMTGTNTGELFFGEGSRLTVL.